The 2 T cell receptor beta chains given below trace back to one sample, sequenced in a study of spatial heterogeneity in lung cancer. Study-level points and caveats: Tumors with more nonsynonymous mutations had more expanded intratumoral alpha and beta TCRs.

In TCRdb, the 5' RACE reads were re-called with MiXCR into one record per CDR3 protein. The sample has 3,500 to 4,500 distinct CDR3 sequences; under 7% are singletons. The time point is: sample taken at primary tumor resection. No cognate antigen is known for these TCRs. This specimen was lung tumor tissue, taken at surgery. The receptors were sampled from a male donor with early-stage non-small cell lung cancer.

Relative to its sample, this clonotype is medium-sized. The chain joins TRBV11-2 to TRBJ2-7; D gene uncertain. CDR3 length equals 13 residues. V lost 1 base and J lost 6, with 10 bases in between. Per germline, CDR1 SGHAT and CDR2 FQNNGV. CDR3: CASSLGLPGEQYF. In DNA form, the CDR3 reads TGTGCCAGCAGCTTAGGGCTACCTGGCGAGCAGTACTTC.

The chain carries TRBV29-1 and TRBJ1-1; D perhaps matches TRBD1 (6 bases). V lost 4 bases, J lost 1 base, and 13 bases lay in between. CDR3 length: 14 residues. Germline lookup yields CDR1 SQVTM and CDR2 ANQGSEA. CDR3 residues: CSVAGAGKNTEAFF. The CDR3 nucleotides are TGCAGCGTTGCGGGGGCGGGAAAGAACACTGAAGCTTTCTTT.